This T cell receptor beta chain originates from a study of cytomegalovirus exposure and HLA in healthy donors. Germline V gene sequence: CDR1 MNHEY, CDR2 SVGAGI. The CDR3 has 12 residues. Trimming pared 5 bases from V and 8 bases from J, leaving 12 bases between. Here immunoSEQ multiplex PCR was the method, and the copy in TCRdb shows in-frame clones only, minus some. The table includes nearly 200,000 clones, 65% to 90% detected once. Regarding this clone: Its antigen remains unidentified.

Study observations and caveats: Cytomegalovirus status was reportedly diagnosed by the classifier with high specificity and sensitivity.

The chain combines TRBV6-5 with TRBJ1-2, with D perhaps matching TRBD1 (5 bases). This clonotype was sampled from a woman aged 25 to 39 in good health and CMV-seropositive. Source material: PBMCs. The CDR3 loop reads CASSRQGRGYTF. The CDR3 DNA is TGTGCCAGCAGTCGCCAGGGTCGGGGCTACACCTTC.